Reported below is one T cell receptor (beta chain). Its target is unknown. CD45RA-negative memory and CD45RA+ naive subsets were split from the CD4+ cells. The sample is drawn from a study of shared clonotypes between healthy human individuals. Points from the study as a whole: Across a handful of donors, naive CD4 shared roughly 5.2%, naive CD8 more than 3%, memory CD4 roughly 2.5%, memory CD8 approximately 0.4%. Unshared clonotypes carried lower generation probabilities than those common to all four donors.

The CDR3 runs to 10 residues. Trimming cost V 3 bases and J 12 bases, with 10 bases left between them. Germline lookup yields CDR1 SQVTM and CDR2 ANQGSEA. Here immunoSEQ multiplex PCR was the method, and the copy in TCRdb shows in-frame clones only, minus some. The data show hundreds of thousands of clones, about 74% seen once. The receptor comes from a woman in her thirties in good health. The sample taken for sequencing was memory CD4+ T cells sorted from blood. Specified subset: CD45RA-negative fraction. The rearrangement joins TRBV29-1 to TRBJ2-3; no reliable D call. In DNA form, the CDR3 reads TGCAGCGTTGATCAGCTTCCCCAGTATTTT. Protein: CSVDQLPQYF.